This section outlines one T cell receptor beta chain sequence together with its context. Reanalyzing the 5' RACE reads, TCRdb keeps one entry per CDR3 protein, without DNA. This sample's clone table lists over 130,000 distinct CDR3 sequences. These data originate in a study of monozygotic twins with inflammatory bowel disease. This CDR3 is 14 amino acids long. V usage is TRBV12-3 or TRBV12-4 and J usage is TRBJ1-2; there is no DNA to check the TCRdb D call of TRBD1. The TCR comes from a human donor with ulcerative colitis or Crohn's disease, or a healthy co-twin of an affected twin (not recorded which). Sequencing was performed on blood. The CDR3 reads CASSLGDGYYGYTF.